The clone carrying this TCR beta chain was found a few times. This sample was included in a study of T-cell reconstitution after alpha-beta-depleted transplantation in children. Unique molecular identifiers were incorporated when the TCRbeta library was constructed. TCRdb processed the PCR reads anew with MiXCR; each CDR3 protein has one entry. Of a few hundred thousand distinct CDR3 sequences listed, about 9.4% are singletons. The CDR3 spans 13 residues. V lost 0 bases, J lost 4 bases, and 8 bases lay in between. CDR1 SGHRS and CDR2 YFSETQ come from the germline V gene. This TCR derives from a human donor who donated a stem cell graft to a child with acute lymphoblastic leukemia. The V and J genes are TRBV5-1 and TRBJ2-7, with no clear D. This specimen was PBMCs from the stem cell graft donor, taken from the stem cell graft. The CDR3 region has the DNA TGCGCCAGCAGCTTGGGGGATTATTACGAGCAGTACTTC. Encoded protein: CASSLGDYYEQYF.